This paragraph covers one T cell receptor beta chain sequence. This entry belongs to a study of T cell changes during pregnancy in multiple sclerosis. Germline V CDR1 and CDR2: MNHNS, SASEGT. With 0 bases clipped from V and 3 bases from J, the junction kept 4 bases outside the gene matches. This CDR3 is built from 16 residues. The table came from immunoSEQ multiplex PCR; TCRdb's copy has only in-frame clones and leaves some out. This sample has fewer than 70,000 clones, with 85% to 95% found just once. The clonotype was recovered from a female donor with multiple sclerosis, enrolled in a pregnancy study. Here the sequenced sample was CD8+ T cells from peripheral blood mononuclear cells, taken in the third trimester of pregnancy. The gene calls are TRBV6-1 and TRBJ2-7; 11 bases fit TRBD2. The CDR3 bases are TGTGCCAGCAGTGAAGCGCCCACTAGCGGGGGCTACGAGCAGTACTTC. This gives the protein CASSEAPTSGGYEQYF.